These 3 T cell receptor beta chains came from one sample sequenced in a study of CD8 T cells in Susac syndrome. With random hexamers, about 0.5 to 1 ug RNA was reverse transcribed. TCRdb re-derived calls from the immunoSEQ multiplex PCR reads in MiXCR, one entry per CDR3 protein. This sample has around 170,000 distinct CDR3 sequences, with roughly 92% found just once. What was sequenced was CD4+ T cells from PBMCs. These TCRs come from a human donor with Susac syndrome.

In this sample, this clonotype turned up once. The chain employs TRBV4-2 and TRBJ1-6; 9 positions match TRBD1. Trimming at V came to 0 bases and at J to 8 bases, leaving 2 bases not matched to a gene. The CDR3 length is 15 residues. Per the germline V gene, CDR1 is LGHNA and CDR2 is YNFKEQ. CDR3 region: CASSQDRDRDSPLHF. CDR3 in DNA: TGTGCCAGCAGCCAAGATCGGGACAGGGATTCACCCCTCCACTTT.

The rearrangement links TRBV9 to TRBJ2-3; weak D call: TRBD2 (7 bases). The V end was cut by 4 bases, the J end by 0 bases, with 18 bases between. Germline values: CDR1 SGDLS, CDR2 YYNGEE. The CDR3 runs to 17 residues. The chain's CDR3 is CASSPRSAGASTDTQYF. CDR3 sequence (DNA): TGTGCCAGCAGCCCCCGAAGTGCGGGGGCGAGCACAGATACGCAGTATTTT. The variable domain in full, with the rest retrieved from reference TRBV9 and TRBJ2-3, is DSGVTQTPKHLITATGQRVTLRCSPRSGDLSVYWYQQSLDQGLQFLIQYYNGEERAKGNILERFSAQQFPDLHSELNLSSLELGDSALYFCASSPRSAGASTDTQYFGPGTRLTVL.

The V gene is TRBV29-1, the J gene TRBJ1-6; 11 bases align to TRBD1. Losses at the gene ends were 6 bases for V and 7 bases for J; bases not matched to a gene: 2. The CDR3 is 13 residues long. Germline lookup yields CDR1 SQVTM and CDR2 ANQGSEA. DNA of the CDR3: TGCAGCGTGGGGGACAGGGGGAATTCACCCCTCCACTTT. Translating gives CSVGDRGNSPLHF.